The 30 T cell receptor beta chains given below trace back to one sample, sequenced in a study of blood T cell repertoires in COVID-19. The assay was immunoSEQ multiplex PCR, and TCRdb's table has in-frame clones only and misses some. The sample lists some 240,000 clones; approximately 88% were seen once. Sequencing input: peripheral blood. The receptors originated from a man between 60 and 75 years old who had recovered from COVID-19.

The genes are TRBV19 and TRBJ2-1, with 16 bases matching TRBD2. V was clipped by 9 bases and J by 10 bases; unmatched bases: 18. The CDR3 sequence is 18 residues long. CDR1 is LNHDA and CDR2 is SQIVND in the germline V gene (reference sequence). The CDR3 loop is CASHPRTGTSGRAWEQFF. DNA for the CDR3: TGTGCCAGCCACCCCAGGACAGGGACTAGCGGGAGGGCCTGGGAGCAGTTCTTC.

The J gene is TRBJ2-7, the V gene TRBV10-3, with 11 bases lining up with TRBD2. Per germline, CDR1 ENHRY and CDR2 SYGVKD. The V segment lost 6 bases and the J segment 7 bases; nucleotides outside the gene matches: 8. This CDR3 has 14 residues. The CDR3 is CAIRVAGGVGEQYF. CDR3 coding DNA: TGTGCCATCAGGGTAGCGGGAGGGGTAGGGGAGCAGTACTTC.

DNA for the CDR3: TGTGCCAGCAGCCCCCGACAGGGCTATGGCTACACCTTC. Protein sequence: CASSPRQGYGYTF. The chain carries TRBV7-2 and TRBJ1-2; 7 bases match TRBD1. The CDR3 contains 13 residues. CDR1 is SGHTA, CDR2 FQGNSA, per germline. The ends lost 5 bases at V and 4 bases at J; junction bases unmatched: 4. The full variable domain, in which reference TRBV7-2 and TRBJ1-2 provide the parts outside the CDR3, is GAGVSQSPSNKVTEKGKDVELRCDPISGHTALYWYRQSLGQGLEFLIYFQGNSAPDKSGLPSDRFSAERTGGSVSTLTIQRTQQEDSAVYLCASSPRQGYGYTFGSGTRLTVV.

The rearrangement uses TRBV11-2 and TRBJ1-2; TRBD1 matches 11 bases. Germline values: CDR1 SGHAT, CDR2 FQNNGV. With 4 bases clipped from V and 6 bases from J, the junction kept 4 bases outside the gene matches. There are 14 residues in the CDR3. CDR3 amino acids: CASSSGQGVDGYTF. In DNA form, the CDR3 reads TGTGCCAGCAGCTCGGGACAGGGGGTGGATGGCTACACCTTC.

The V gene is TRBV7-6, the J gene TRBJ1-3, with 7 bases identical to TRBD1. The length of the CDR3 is 15 residues. The germline gives CDR1 SGHVS, CDR2 FNYEAQ. The V gene end was trimmed by 5 bases and the J gene end by 3 bases; junction bases not matched to a gene: 7. As DNA, the CDR3 is TGTGCCAGCAGCCCGGGGACAGACCGTGGAAACACCATATATTTT. Translated: CASSPGTDRGNTIYF.

The V call is TRBV9, the J call TRBJ2-5, with D possibly TRBD2 on 6 matching bases. The V end lost 2 bases, the J end lost 5 bases, and 22 bases lay between the germline ends. CDR1 SGDLS and CDR2 YYNGEE come from the germline V gene. The CDR3 consists of 17 residues. The CDR3 nucleotides read TGTGCCAGCAGCGTGGGTCATGTTGGGGGAGGAGGGGAGACCCAGTACTTC. Its translation is CASSVGHVGGGGETQYF.

The rearrangement links TRBV19 to TRBJ2-5; 11 bases agree with TRBD1. Germline V gene data show CDR1 as LNHDA and CDR2 as SQIVND (reference sequence). V lost 6 bases, J lost 5 bases, and 8 bases stayed unmatched. The CDR3 has 15 amino acids. The CDR3 loop is CASSSGTGGGETQYF. In DNA, the CDR3 is TGTGCCAGTAGCTCCGGGACAGGGGGTGGGGAGACCCAGTACTTC.

This clone was recorded only once. The gene calls are TRBV7-2 and TRBJ1-3; D might be TRBD1 (6 bases). V was pared by 1 base and J by 4 bases, with 14 bases between. The CDR3 is 16 residues long. Per the germline V gene, CDR1 is SGHTA and CDR2 is FQGNSA. This chain's CDR3 is CASSLVPGVTGNTIYF. The CDR3 DNA follows: TGTGCCAGCAGCTTAGTTCCAGGGGTTACGGGAAACACCATATATTTT.

The genes are TRBV28 and TRBJ1-2; 7 positions agree with TRBD1. Trimming removed 5 bases from V and 2 bases from J; junction bases left unmatched: 8. Germline CDR1 is MDHEN and CDR2 is SYDVKM. The CDR3 loop spans 15 amino acids. The CDR3 spells CASSPTGSGNYGYTF. The DNA of the CDR3 is TGTGCCAGCAGTCCGACAGGGTCTGGGAACTATGGCTACACCTTC.

This rearrangement joins TRBV6-5 to TRBJ1-1; D gene unclear. Germline V gene sequence: CDR1 MNHEY, CDR2 SVGAGI. The CDR3 has 13 amino acids. V gave up 2 bases and J gave up 4 bases, with 8 bases separating them. CDR3 in DNA: TGTGCCAGCAGTTACAGCCCTTCCACTGAAGCTTTCTTT. Protein product: CASSYSPSTEAFF.

This clone was counted a few times. V is TRBV7-8 and J is TRBJ1-2, with 8 bases matching TRBD1. The J segment lost 1 base and the V segment lost 5 bases, leaving 3 bases of the junction unmatched. Per the germline V gene, CDR1 is SGHVS and CDR2 is FQNEAQ. CDR3 length: 14 residues. The CDR3 here is CASSHGQGNYGYTF. CDR3 nucleotide sequence: TGTGCCAGCAGCCACGGACAGGGTAACTATGGCTACACCTTC.

The V and J genes are TRBV14 and TRBJ2-7; 7 bases agree with TRBD2. This CDR3 has 12 residues. Trimming removed 4 bases from V and 6 bases from J; junction bases left unmatched: 3. Looked up from germline, CDR1 is SGHDN and CDR2 is FVKESK. CDR3 nucleotides: TGTGCCAGCAGCCCACAGCGGGGCGAGCAGTACTTC. It codes for CASSPQRGEQYF.

The chain employs TRBV2 and TRBJ1-1; D is unresolved. The germline gives CDR1 SNHLY, CDR2 FYNNEI. Trimming pared 4 bases from V and 1 base from J, leaving 4 bases between. The CDR3 is 12 amino acids. CDR3 loop: CASSAGNTEAFF. CDR3 bases: TGTGCCAGCAGTGCCGGGAACACTGAAGCTTTCTTT.

The chain recombines TRBV9 with TRBJ2-1, with a weak D call TRBD2 (6 bases). The CDR3 length is 16 residues. V dropped 0 bases and J dropped 0 bases, with 10 bases sitting between them. From germline, CDR1 is SGDLS and CDR2 YYNGEE. CDR3 loop: CASSVVRGGSYNEQFF. In DNA form, the CDR3 reads TGTGCCAGCAGCGTAGTCCGGGGAGGCTCCTACAATGAGCAGTTCTTC.

The chain couples TRBV25-1 to TRBJ2-1; 11 bases agree with TRBD1. Germline assignment: CDR1 MGHDK and CDR2 SYGVNS. V shed 6 bases and J 2 bases; nucleotides not matched to a gene: 0. CDR3 size: 14 residues. The CDR3 DNA follows: TGTGCCAGCAGGGGACAGGGGGCCTACAATGAGCAGTTCTTC. The encoded protein is CASRGQGAYNEQFF.

V gene TRBV18 combines with J gene TRBJ1-2, with D maybe TRBD1 (6 bases). V was clipped by 2 bases and J by 7 bases, with 23 bases between them. This CDR3 contains 17 residues. Germline CDR1 and CDR2: KGHSH and LQKENI. Here the CDR3 DNA reads TGTGCCAGCTCACCAGCCGCGTTATTACAGGGTGGGAGTGGCTACACCTTC. This sequence encodes CASSPAALLQGGSGYTF.

V is TRBV18 and J is TRBJ1-1; D is unresolved. The V gene's germline CDR1 is KGHSH and CDR2 LQKENI. The germline V and J ends were trimmed by 3 bases and 6 bases, with 17 bases remaining between them. The CDR3 covers 15 residues. DNA for the CDR3: TGTGCCAGCTCACCCTATCGCGGAATGGAGGCTGAAGCTTTCTTT. Translation: CASSPYRGMEAEAFF.

The chain links TRBV10-2 to TRBJ2-7; D gene unclear. The CDR3 has 15 residues. V was pared by 0 bases and J by 3 bases, with 12 bases between. Per germline, CDR1 WSHSY and CDR2 SAAADI. This CDR3 is CASSESLTVFYEQYF. CDR3 bases: TGCGCCAGCAGTGAGTCGTTAACGGTGTTCTACGAGCAGTACTTC.

The J gene is TRBJ1-5, the V gene TRBV10-3, with 9 bases lining up with TRBD1. Germline V gives CDR1 ENHRY, CDR2 SYGVKD. The V gene end was trimmed by 0 bases and the J gene end by 2 bases; junction bases not matched to a gene: 8. CDR3 length equals 18 residues. Here the CDR3 reads CAISESDRGIGGNQPQHF. CDR3 DNA sequence: TGTGCCATCAGTGAGTCTGACAGGGGGATAGGGGGCAATCAGCCCCAGCATTTT.

V is TRBV7-9 and J is TRBJ2-1; 7 nucleotides agree with TRBD1. J was trimmed by 5 bases and V by 5 bases; bases with no gene match: 21. The length of the CDR3 is 19 residues. CDR1 SEHNR and CDR2 FQNEAQ come from the germline V gene (reference sequence). The DNA of the CDR3 is TGTGCCAGCAGCAAAAGTTACAGGGGAGAGTCTAGGGGAGACAATGAGCAGTTCTTC. Protein: CASSKSYRGESRGDNEQFF. The full variable domain, with the rest looked up from reference TRBV7-9 and TRBJ2-1, is DTGVSQNPRHKITKRGQNVTFRCDPISEHNRLYWYRQTLGQGPEFLTYFQNEAQLEKSRLLSDRFSAERPKGSFSTLEIQRTEQGDSAMYLCASSKSYRGESRGDNEQFFGPGTRLTVL.

The chain employs TRBV18 and TRBJ1-5; D not resolved. Trimming stripped 0 bases from V and 4 bases from J, with 10 bases between. Germline CDR1 is KGHSH and CDR2 is LQKENI. This CDR3 has 15 amino acids. CDR3 protein: CASSPPSVENQPQHF. CDR3 nucleotide sequence: TGTGCCAGCTCACCACCGAGTGTAGAAAATCAGCCCCAGCATTTT.

The chain joins TRBV7-2 to TRBJ2-5, with 8 bases identical to TRBD2. Germline V gene sequence: CDR1 SGHTA, CDR2 FQGNSA. J was trimmed by 0 bases and V by 4 bases; bases with no gene match: 7. This CDR3 comprises 16 residues. The chain's CDR3 is CASSSLSGGNQETQYF. The CDR3 DNA sequence: TGTGCCAGCAGCTCGTTATCGGGGGGGAACCAAGAGACCCAGTACTTC. Complete variable domain (other parts from reference TRBV7-2 and TRBJ2-5): GAGVSQSPSNKVTEKGKDVELRCDPISGHTALYWYRQSLGQGLEFLIYFQGNSAPDKSGLPSDRFSAERTGGSVSTLTIQRTQQEDSAVYLCASSSLSGGNQETQYFGPGTRLLVL.

The V call is TRBV4-2, the J call TRBJ2-5, with 9 bases lining up with TRBD2. Germline CDR1 LGHNA, CDR2 YNFKEQ. The V segment lost 3 bases and the J segment 4 bases; nucleotides outside the gene matches: 9. The CDR3 is made up of 16 amino acids. DNA for the CDR3: TGTGCCAGCAGCCAGGGCGGGAGGGCCTGGGGAGAGACCCAGTACTTC. It specifies CASSQGGRAWGETQYF.

This sequence joins TRBV4-3 and TRBJ2-1; a possible D gene is TRBD2 (6 bases). Per germline, CDR1 LGHNA and CDR2 YSLEER. V gave up 4 bases and J gave up 4 bases, with 14 bases separating them. The CDR3 is 15 residues long. The CDR3 here is CASSLKGGGYNEQFF. The CDR3 DNA reads as TGCGCCAGCAGCCTTAAGGGAGGCGGTTACAATGAGCAGTTCTTC.

This chain uses TRBV4-3 with TRBJ1-2; TRBD1 matches at 7 bases. Germline CDR1 LGHNA, CDR2 YSLEER. The CDR3 sequence is 15 residues long. V shed 3 bases and J 3 bases; nucleotides not matched to a gene: 7. The CDR3 sequence is CASSQRVQGYYGYTF. DNA for the CDR3: TGCGCCAGCAGCCAGAGGGTACAGGGGTACTATGGCTACACCTTC.

Regarding this clone: The sample contains more than one DNA sequence encoding this CDR3. This chain's CDR3 is CASSILAGGAGELFF. For the CDR3, the DNA is TGTGCCAGTAGTATTCTAGCGGGAGGGGCCGGGGAGCTGTTTTTT. The chain employs TRBV19 and TRBJ2-2, with 12 bases that match TRBD2. The CDR3 runs 15 residues. V shed 3 bases and J 6 bases; nucleotides not matched to a gene: 2. The germline V gene has CDR1 LNHDA and CDR2 SQIVND (reference sequence). Looking up the rest from reference TRBV19 and TRBJ2-2 gives the full variable domain: DGGITQSPKYLFRKEGQNVTLSCEQNLNHDAMYWYRQDPGQGLRLIYYSQIVNDFQKGDIAEGYSVSREKKESFPLTVTSAQKNPTAFYLCASSILAGGAGELFFGEGSRLTVL.

The CDR3 sequence is CASSTSTGHNSPLHF. In DNA, the CDR3 is TGTGCCAGCAGCACTTCGACAGGGCATAATTCACCCCTCCACTTT. The chain employs TRBV9 and TRBJ1-6, with 7 bases matching TRBD1. Germline V gene data show CDR1 as SGDLS and CDR2 as YYNGEE. Unmatched junction bases numbered 6, after V lost 4 bases and J lost 5 bases. CDR3 length equals 15 residues.

The chain is built from TRBV25-1 and TRBJ2-7, with D perhaps TRBD2 (5 bases). Germline lookup yields CDR1 MGHDK and CDR2 SYGVNS. The length of the CDR3 is 16 residues. V lost 6 bases and J lost 0, with 18 bases in between. CDR3 sequence (DNA): TGTGCCAGCAGCCGATTCGGGCCGGGAACCTCCTACGAGCAGTACTTC. It translates to CASSRFGPGTSYEQYF.

V is TRBV7-3 and J is TRBJ2-5, with 7 bases that match TRBD2. Germline assignment: CDR1 SGHTA and CDR2 FQGTGA. V gave up 5 bases and J gave up 1 base; unmatched junction bases: 7. CDR3 size: 15 residues. The CDR3 nucleotides read TGTGCCAGCAGCAACGGGGGAGGGCCCCAAGAGACCCAGTACTTC. Its protein product is CASSNGGGPQETQYF.

The gene calls are TRBV7-2 and TRBJ2-5; 8 bases are a match to TRBD1. Germline CDR1 is SGHTA and CDR2 is FQGNSA. Unmatched junction bases numbered 12, after V lost 4 bases and J lost 5 bases. The CDR3 loop spans 16 amino acids. This CDR3 reads CASSSRTGYEGETQYF. The CDR3, as DNA: TGTGCCAGCAGCTCCCGGACAGGGTACGAGGGGGAGACCCAGTACTTC.